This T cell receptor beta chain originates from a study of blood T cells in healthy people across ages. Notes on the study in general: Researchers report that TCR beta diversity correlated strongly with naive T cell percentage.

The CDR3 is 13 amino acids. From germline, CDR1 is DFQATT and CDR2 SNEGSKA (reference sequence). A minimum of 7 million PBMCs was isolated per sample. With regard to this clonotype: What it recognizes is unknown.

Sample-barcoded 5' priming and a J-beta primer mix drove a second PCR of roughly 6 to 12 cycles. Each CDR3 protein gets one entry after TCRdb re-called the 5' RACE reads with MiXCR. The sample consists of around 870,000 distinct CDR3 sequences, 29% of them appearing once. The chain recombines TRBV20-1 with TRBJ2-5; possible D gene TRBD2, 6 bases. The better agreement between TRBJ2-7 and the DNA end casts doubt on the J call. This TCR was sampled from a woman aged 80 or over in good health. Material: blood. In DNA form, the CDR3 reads TGCAGTGCTAGCGGGGGTGCGAGCGACGAGCAGTACTTC. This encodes CSASGGASDEQYF.